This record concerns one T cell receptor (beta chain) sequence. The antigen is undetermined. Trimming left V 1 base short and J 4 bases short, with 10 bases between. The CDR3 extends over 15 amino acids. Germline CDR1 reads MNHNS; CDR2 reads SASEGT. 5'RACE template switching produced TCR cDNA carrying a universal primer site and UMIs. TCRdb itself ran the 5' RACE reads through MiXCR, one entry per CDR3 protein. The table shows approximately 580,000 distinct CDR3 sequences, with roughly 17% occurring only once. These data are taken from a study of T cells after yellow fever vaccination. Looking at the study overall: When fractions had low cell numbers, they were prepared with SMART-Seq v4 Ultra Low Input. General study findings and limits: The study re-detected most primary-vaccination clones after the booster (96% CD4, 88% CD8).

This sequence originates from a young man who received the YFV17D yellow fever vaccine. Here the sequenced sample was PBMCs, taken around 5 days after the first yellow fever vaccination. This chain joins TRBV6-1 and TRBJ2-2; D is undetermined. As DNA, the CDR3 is TGTGCCAGCAGTGAAGGGGTCGGGTTCACCGGGGAGCTGTTTTTT. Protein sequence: CASSEGVGFTGELFF.